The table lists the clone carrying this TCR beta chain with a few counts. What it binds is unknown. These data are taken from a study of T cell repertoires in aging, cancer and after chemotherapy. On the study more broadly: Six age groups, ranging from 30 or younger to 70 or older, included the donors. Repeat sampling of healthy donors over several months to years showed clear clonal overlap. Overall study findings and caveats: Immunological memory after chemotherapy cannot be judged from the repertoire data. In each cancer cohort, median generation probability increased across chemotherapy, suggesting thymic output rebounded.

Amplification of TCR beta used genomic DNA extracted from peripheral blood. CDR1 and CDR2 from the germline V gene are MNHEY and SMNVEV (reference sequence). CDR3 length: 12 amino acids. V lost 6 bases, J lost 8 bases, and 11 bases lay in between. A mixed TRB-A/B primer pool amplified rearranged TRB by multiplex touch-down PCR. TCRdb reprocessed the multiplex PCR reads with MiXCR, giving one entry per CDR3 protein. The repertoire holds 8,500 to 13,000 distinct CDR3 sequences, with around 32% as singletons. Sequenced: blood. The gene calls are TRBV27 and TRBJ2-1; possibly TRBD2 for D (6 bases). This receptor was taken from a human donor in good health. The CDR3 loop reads CASRTRDYEQFF. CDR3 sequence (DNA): TGTGCCAGCAGGACCCGGGACTATGAGCAGTTCTTC.